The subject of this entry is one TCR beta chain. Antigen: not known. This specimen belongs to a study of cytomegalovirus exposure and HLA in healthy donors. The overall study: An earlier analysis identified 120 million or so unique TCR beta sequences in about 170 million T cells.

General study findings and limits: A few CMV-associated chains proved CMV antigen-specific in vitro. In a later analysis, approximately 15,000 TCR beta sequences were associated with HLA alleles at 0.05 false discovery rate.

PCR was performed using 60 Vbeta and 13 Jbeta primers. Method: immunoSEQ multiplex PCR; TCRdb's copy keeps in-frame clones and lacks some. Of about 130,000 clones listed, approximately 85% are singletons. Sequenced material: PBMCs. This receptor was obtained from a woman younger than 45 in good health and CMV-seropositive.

Written as DNA, the CDR3 is TGCGCCAGCAGCGAGCTGACAGGGGCCAATGAGCAGTTCTTC. Protein product: CASSELTGANEQFF. The J gene is TRBJ2-1, the V gene TRBV5-1; TRBD1 aligns across 8 bases. The germline V gene has CDR1 SGHRS and CDR2 YFSETQ. The CDR3 extends over 14 amino acids. Trimming cost V 4 bases and J 6 bases; bases outside gene matches: 6.